The 12 T cell receptor beta chains below were found in one sample sequenced in a study of radiation and T cells in renal cell carcinoma. Clones were read by immunoSEQ multiplex PCR, and TCRdb kept only the in-frame ones, dropping some. Here the sample spans 70,000 to 90,000 clones, approximately 86% being singletons. Time point defined: blood 2 weeks post-SBRT. Described treatment: 15 Gy SBRT to primary tumor, nephrectomy 4 weeks later. Specimen: blood, collected from a patient whose treatment included radiotherapy and nephrectomy. The receptors here all came from a woman between 50 and 59 years old with renal cell carcinoma.

The CDR3, as DNA: TGTGCCAGCAGCGAAGAGCGCAGGGGGAGGTATGGCTACACCTTC. The encoded protein is CASSEERRGRYGYTF. The genes are TRBV5-5 and TRBJ1-2; TRBD1 matches 7 bases. After removal of 4 bases from V and 5 bases from J, the junction contained 11 bases not matched to a gene. Looked up from germline, CDR1 is SGHKS and CDR2 is YYEKEE (reference sequence). The CDR3 spans 15 residues.

The chain has TRBV4-1 and TRBJ1-5, with D uncertain. V was cut by 0 bases and J by 3 bases, with 12 bases left in between. CDR1 and CDR2 (germline): MGHRA, YSYEKL. The CDR3 length is 16 residues. CDR3 nucleotides: TGCGCCAGCAGCCAAGATGTCACAGTGCCCAATCAGCCCCAGCATTTT. Amino acids: CASSQDVTVPNQPQHF.

The chain links TRBV2 to TRBJ1-2; D not resolved. Germline V CDR1 and CDR2: SNHLY, FYNNEI. This CDR3 contains 12 residues. The V gene lost 3 bases and the J gene lost 4 bases, with 6 bases spanning the gap. CDR3 sequence reads: CASSDDVYGYTF. The CDR3 DNA reads TGTGCCAGCAGTGACGACGTCTATGGCTACACCTTC. Using reference TRBV2 and TRBJ1-2 for the parts outside the CDR3, the full variable domain is EPEVTQTPSHQVTQMGQEVILRCVPISNHLYFYWYRQILGQKVEFLVSFYNNEISEKSEIFDDQFSVERPDGSNFTLKIRSTKLEDSAMYFCASSDDVYGYTFGSGTRLTVV.

This chain connects TRBV2 to TRBJ1-5; a weak D match, TRBD1 (5 bases). This CDR3 contains 13 residues. In germline, CDR1 is SNHLY, CDR2 FYNNEI. With 9 bases removed from V and 4 bases from J, the gap between germline ends came to 13 bases. The CDR3: CASGAGRNQPQHF. Written as DNA, the CDR3 is TGTGCCAGTGGGGCCGGAAGGAATCAGCCCCAGCATTTT. Full variable domain (rest looked up from reference TRBV2 and TRBJ1-5): EPEVTQTPSHQVTQMGQEVILRCVPISNHLYFYWYRQILGQKVEFLVSFYNNEISEKSEIFDDQFSVERPDGSNFTLKIRSTKLEDSAMYFCASGAGRNQPQHFGDGTRLSIL.

The V and J genes are TRBV5-1 and TRBJ2-7, with TRBD1 identical over 7 bases. The V segment lost 5 bases and the J segment 0 bases; nucleotides outside the gene matches: 5. CDR3 length: 14 residues. Germline V CDR1 and CDR2: SGHRS, YFSETQ. CDR3 region: CASSPGTASYEQYF. In DNA form, the CDR3 reads TGCGCCAGCAGTCCCGGGACAGCCTCCTACGAGCAGTACTTC.

The chain's CDR3 is CASSVGLAGYNEQFF. The CDR3 nucleotides are TGTGCCAGCAGCGTCGGACTAGCGGGTTACAATGAGCAGTTCTTC. The J gene is TRBJ2-1, the V gene TRBV7-8; 11 bases map to TRBD2. Looked up from germline, CDR1 is SGHVS and CDR2 is FQNEAQ. This CDR3 is 15 amino acids long. V gave up 5 bases and J gave up 4 bases; unmatched junction bases: 4.

The chain employs TRBV7-2 and TRBJ2-3; D perhaps matches TRBD1 (6 bases). The CDR3 length is 13 residues. Germline CDR1 SGHTA, CDR2 FQGNSA. The germline V and J ends were trimmed by 4 bases and 6 bases, with 11 bases remaining between them. The CDR3 coding sequence is TGTGCCAGCAGCTCCCAAAGGGGGGATACGCAGTATTTT. Its protein product is CASSSQRGDTQYF.

The chain carries TRBV5-1 and TRBJ1-1; D ambiguous. Trimming stripped 4 bases from V and 1 base from J, with 17 bases between. The CDR3 totals 16 residues. Germline V gives CDR1 SGHRS, CDR2 YFSETQ. DNA for the CDR3: TGCGCCAGCAGCGTGGACGGGTTAGGGCAGAACACTGAAGCTTTCTTT. Translating gives CASSVDGLGQNTEAFF.

The J gene is TRBJ2-2, the V gene TRBV5-1; a weak D match, TRBD2 (5 bases). Trimming took 0 bases from V and 4 from J, leaving 7 bases between them. From germline, CDR1 is SGHRS and CDR2 YFSETQ. CDR3 length: 14 residues. DNA of the CDR3: TGCGCCAGCAGCTTGGCCGGGGTCACCGGGGAGCTGTTTTTT. Protein sequence: CASSLAGVTGELFF. Using reference TRBV5-1 and TRBJ2-2 for the parts outside the CDR3, the full variable domain is KAGVTQTPRYLIKTRGQQVTLSCSPISGHRSVSWYQQTPGQGLQFLFEYFSETQRNKGNFPGRFSGRQFSNSRSEMNVSTLELGDSALYLCASSLAGVTGELFFGEGSRLTVL.

The CDR3 nucleotides are TGCGCCAGCAGCACCGGGACTAGCGGGGACGAGCAGTACTTC. Protein: CASSTGTSGDEQYF. V gene TRBV5-1 combines with J gene TRBJ2-7, with 13 bases identical to TRBD2. The germline gives CDR1 SGHRS, CDR2 YFSETQ. V trimming: 4 bases; J trimming: 5 bases; junction bases outside the gene matches: 3. The CDR3 sequence is 14 residues long.

The J gene is TRBJ2-1, the V gene TRBV27; D gene ambiguous. The germline gives CDR1 MNHEY, CDR2 SMNVEV (reference sequence). V was pared by 6 bases and J by 10 bases, with 19 bases between. The CDR3 loop spans 14 amino acids. CDR3 sequence: CASSSGYTESEQFF. CDR3 in DNA: TGTGCCAGCAGCTCTGGATATACAGAGTCAGAGCAGTTCTTC.

This chain joins TRBV6-1 and TRBJ2-2, with 9 nucleotides matching TRBD1. Germline V lookup: CDR1 MNHNS, CDR2 SASEGT. The CDR3 is 16 residues long. J lost 7 bases, V lost 4 bases, and 10 bases had no gene match. CDR3 DNA sequence: TGTGCCAGCAGTGTAACCTCACAGGGGGCGGGCGGGGAGCTGTTTTTT. Amino acids: CASSVTSQGAGGELFF.